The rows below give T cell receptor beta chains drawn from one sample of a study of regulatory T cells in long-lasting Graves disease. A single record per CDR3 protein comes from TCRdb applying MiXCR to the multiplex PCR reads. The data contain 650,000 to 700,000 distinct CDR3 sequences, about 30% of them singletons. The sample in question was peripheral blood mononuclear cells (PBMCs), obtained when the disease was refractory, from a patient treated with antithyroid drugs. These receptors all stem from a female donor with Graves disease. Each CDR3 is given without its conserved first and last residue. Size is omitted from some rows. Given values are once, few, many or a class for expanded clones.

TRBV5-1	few	ASRFSGNTEAF
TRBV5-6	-	ASSLVGTELFSPLH
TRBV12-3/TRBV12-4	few	ASTLAGAINGYGYT
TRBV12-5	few	ASAPRGAQGGELF
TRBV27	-	ASSLATGTSTGELF
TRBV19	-	ASSKTTGTGVDQPQH
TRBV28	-	ASRLVNTEAF
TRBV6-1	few	ASTSTTPSYGYT
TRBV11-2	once	ASSLIDRGGGYT
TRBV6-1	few	ASSEAQNQPQH
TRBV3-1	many	ASSPIPGAGTGGGMAF
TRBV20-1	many	SARAVAANEKLF
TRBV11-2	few	ASSPKTGREAF
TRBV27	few	ASSLSADNYGYT
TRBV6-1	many	ASRGQETQY
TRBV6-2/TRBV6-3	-	ASSKPKQDPKETQY
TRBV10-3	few	AIRESREQETQY
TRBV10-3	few	AINPTGLYGYT
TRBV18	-	ASAEGSTEAF
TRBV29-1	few	SVDRANYGYT
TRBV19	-	ASSHVGAGAGNTEAF
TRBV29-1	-	SVVVATDTQY
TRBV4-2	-	ASSQQRRGRLSEQY
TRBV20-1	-	SALRADSTPYEQY
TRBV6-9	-	ASSYNRHEQF
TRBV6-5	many	ASSSPTEYGYT
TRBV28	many	ASRTSGIYEQY
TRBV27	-	ASSLFPSGRTNEQF
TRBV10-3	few	AIGEASAQY
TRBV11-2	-	ASSAHENTEAF
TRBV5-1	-	ASSLARTGGYNEQF
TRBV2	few	ASSEGGPGELF
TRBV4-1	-	ASSHGTSGQETQY
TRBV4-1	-	ASSQEAAGGSYEQY
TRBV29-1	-	SVVGSRYEQY
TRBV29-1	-	TVTLQAGNGYT